This T cell receptor (beta chain) was profiled in a study of CD4+ T cells in melanoma. Study-level results: Neoantigen-specific CD4+ T cells in melanoma reportedly had diverse differentiation states. A reported correlation linked neoantigen-specific CD4+ T cells to CD8+, macrophage and B cell function.

Germline V CDR1 and CDR2: SNHLY, FYNNEI. V shed 4 bases and J shed 2 bases, with 12 bases lying between them. This CDR3 contains 15 residues. Details on this clone: Its antigen is undetermined.

Profiled with immunoSEQ multiplex PCR; TCRdb holds only in-frame clones, not every one. Counted here are roughly 140,000 clones, 92% occurring once; the ten biggest clones make up over 1.5%. V is TRBV2 and J is TRBJ2-1; D possibly corresponds to TRBD1 (7 bases). The TCR comes from a human donor with melanoma. The CDR3 spells CASSAEGATYNEQFF. The CDR3 nucleotides read TGTGCCAGCAGTGCGGAGGGGGCGACCTACAATGAGCAGTTCTTC.